This entry describes one T cell receptor (beta chain). What it binds is unknown. The PCR ran on 60 Vbeta and 13 Jbeta primers. Using immunoSEQ multiplex PCR, the repertoire was profiled, and TCRdb retains in-frame clones only, with some absent. This table holds around 160,000 clones, 65% to 70% found once. The data belong to a study of cytomegalovirus exposure and HLA in healthy donors. Notes on the study in general: The authors considered a cluster of highly shared sequence variants likely to be a sequencing artifact. Listed as cytomegalovirus-associated were 164 TCR beta chains. Compared with the approximately 680-donor mean, an Asian-associated ancestry cluster reportedly had fewer N-insertions, according to a later analysis.

The donors were healthy bone marrow donors. There are 16 residues in the CDR3. J gave up 7 bases and V 6 bases, and 17 bases lay outside the gene matches. The germline gives CDR1 MNHEY, CDR2 SMNVEV (reference sequence). Sequencing used PBMCs. The receptor was derived from a woman between 18 and 29 years old in good health and CMV-seropositive. The rearrangement uses TRBV27 and TRBJ1-2, with 7 bases lining up with TRBD1. CDR3 sequence: CASSPTAITGVGGYTF. The DNA of the CDR3 is TGTGCCAGCAGCCCGACGGCCATTACAGGGGTTGGTGGCTACACCTTC.